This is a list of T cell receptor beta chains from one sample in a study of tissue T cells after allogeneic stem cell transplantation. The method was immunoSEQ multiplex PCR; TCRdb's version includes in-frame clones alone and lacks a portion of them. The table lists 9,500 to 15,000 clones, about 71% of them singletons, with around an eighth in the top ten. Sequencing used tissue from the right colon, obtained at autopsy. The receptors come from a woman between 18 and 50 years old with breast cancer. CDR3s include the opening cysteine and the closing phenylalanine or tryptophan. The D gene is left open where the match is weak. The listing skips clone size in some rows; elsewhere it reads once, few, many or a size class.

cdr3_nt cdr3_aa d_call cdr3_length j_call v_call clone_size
TGTGCCAGCAGCCAAGGTACAGGGCCCAAAAACATTCAGTACTTC CASSQGTGPKNIQYF - 15 TRBJ2-4 TRBV3-1/TRBV3-2 -
TGTGCCAGCAGTTCCGGAACGAAACCTGCCTACGAGCAGTACTTC CASSSGTKPAYEQYF - 15 TRBJ2-7 TRBV28 medium-sized
TGTGCCAGCCAGGGGAGGGCGGGGCTGGAGGGAGAGACCCAGTACTTC CASQGRAGLEGETQYF - 16 TRBJ2-5 TRBV7-2 few
TGTGCCAGCAGGAGTGGGGGGACAGGGGTATTCGGGAGCAATCAGCCCCAGCATTTT CASRSGGTGVFGSNQPQHF TRBD1 19 TRBJ1-5 TRBV28 -
TGCGCCAGCAGCTTGGAGGGGCAGGGGGGCGGCTACACCTTC CASSLEGQGGGYTF TRBD1 14 TRBJ1-2 TRBV5-1 -
TGTGCCAGCAGCTCGGTCAAGCGGGAGAAACCCAATGAGCAGTTCTTC CASSSVKREKPNEQFF TRBD2 16 TRBJ2-1 TRBV5-4 once
TGTGCCACTCCAACCCGACCGGGGTCCTACGAGCAGTACTTC CATPTRPGSYEQYF - 14 TRBJ2-7 TRBV2 once
TGTGCCAGCAGCTTAGCGTCAACCGGGACAGCAAACACCGGGGAGCTGTTTTTT CASSLASTGTANTGELFF TRBD1 18 TRBJ2-2 TRBV7-2 -
TGTGCCATCAGTGGGACTAGCGGGAGATCCTACAATGAGCAGTTCTTC CAISGTSGRSYNEQFF TRBD2 16 TRBJ2-1 TRBV10-3 -
TGTGCCAGCAGTTACTCGCGCTCCTACGAGCAGTACTTC CASSYSRSYEQYF - 13 TRBJ2-7 TRBV6-2/TRBV6-3 few
TGTGCCAGCAGTGGGAGCGGGGGGGCTTACAATGAGCAGTTCTTC CASSGSGGAYNEQFF TRBD2 15 TRBJ2-1 TRBV6-4 -
TGTGCCACCAGCAGATCGACTCCCCCAGGGACCTACGAGCAGTACTTC CATSRSTPPGTYEQYF - 16 TRBJ2-7 TRBV15 -
TGCGCCAGCAGCTCCGCCGGGACAGGGCCCTACGAGCAGTACTTC CASSSAGTGPYEQYF TRBD1 15 TRBJ2-7 TRBV5-1 -
TGTGCCAGTAGTAGTCAGGCCGGGGAGACCCAGTACTTC CASSSQAGETQYF - 13 TRBJ2-5 TRBV19 few
TGTGCCAGCCGCGGGGGGGGGACAGGGATATTCAGCAATCAGCCCCAGCATTTT CASRGGGTGIFSNQPQHF TRBD1 18 TRBJ1-5 TRBV28 -
TGTGCCTGGAGTGCCTCCTGGGGAGCGGGAGATACAGATACGCAGTATTTT CAWSASWGAGDTDTQYF TRBD2 17 TRBJ2-3 TRBV30 once
TGTGCCAGCAGCCAAGATGTCTTCTTCGCCAGCTCTGGAAACACCATATATTTT CASSQDVFFASSGNTIYF - 18 TRBJ1-3 TRBV4-2 -
TGTGCCAGCTCACCCCGGGTACAGGGCGGGAATGAAGCTTTCTTT CASSPRVQGGNEAFF - 15 TRBJ1-1 TRBV18 -
TGTGCCAGCAGCCAAGGTTTCACAGATACGCAGTATTTT CASSQGFTDTQYF - 13 TRBJ2-3 TRBV3-1/TRBV3-2 -
TGTGCCTGGAACCGGGGTAGCAATGAGCAGTTCTTC CAWNRGSNEQFF - 12 TRBJ2-1 TRBV30 -
TGTGCCAGCAGCCCCGTTTCTAGCGGGAGCTACGGTGAGCAGTTCTTC CASSPVSSGSYGEQFF TRBD2 16 TRBJ2-1 TRBV11-2 -
TGTGCCAGCAGCTATTACGGGGGAGGTGGTCAGCCCCAGCATTTT CASSYYGGGGQPQHF - 15 TRBJ1-5 TRBV7-2 -
TGTGCCAGCAGCCTAGACAGGTCTGAGACCCAGTACTTC CASSLDRSETQYF - 13 TRBJ2-5 TRBV7-2 few
TGTGCCAGCAGCGATGGGACAGGAGTCACCGGGGAGCTGTTTTTT CASSDGTGVTGELFF TRBD1 15 TRBJ2-2 TRBV7-2 -
TGTGCCAGCAGCGCTCACGCGGAGGATGAAAAACTGTTTTTT CASSAHAEDEKLFF - 14 TRBJ1-4 TRBV9 -
TGTGCCAGTAGTTTTAGCGGAGAAAGCTCCTACGAGCAGTACTTC CASSFSGESSYEQYF - 15 TRBJ2-7 TRBV19 -
TGTGCCAGCAGCTTAACGAGTAGCGGGAGAGGTGATGAGCAGTTCTTC CASSLTSSGRGDEQFF TRBD2 16 TRBJ2-1 TRBV7-3 -
TGTGCCAGCAGCCAAGGGTACAGGGGGTACGAGCAGTACTTC CASSQGYRGYEQYF TRBD1 14 TRBJ2-7 TRBV3-1/TRBV3-2 -
TGTGCCAGCAGTTACGACACTGAAGCTTTCTTT CASSYDTEAFF - 11 TRBJ1-1 TRBV6-5 -
TGCGCCAGCCAAGGTAGTATAGGAGAGTCCTACGAGCAGTACTTC CASQGSIGESYEQYF - 15 TRBJ2-7 TRBV5-1 few
TGTGCCAGCAGCTCCGGGACAGTGAGCTACGAGCAGTACTTC CASSSGTVSYEQYF TRBD1 14 TRBJ2-7 TRBV7-8 -
TGTGCCAGCAACGATAAAGACTTTGCTGAGCAGTTCTTC CASNDKDFAEQFF - 13 TRBJ2-1 TRBV9 -
TGTGCCAGCAGCCCGACTTGGAGCACAGATACGCAGTATTTT CASSPTWSTDTQYF - 14 TRBJ2-3 TRBV5-6 -
TGTGCCAGCAGCTTAGAACAGGGGGTTGGCTACACCTTC CASSLEQGVGYTF TRBD1 13 TRBJ1-2 TRBV11-2 -
TGTGCCAGCAGCTTCCTCGGGACTTCCGAGCAGTACTTC CASSFLGTSEQYF - 13 TRBJ2-7 TRBV7-2 -
TGTGCCAGCAGCTTAGTAGGGGGGGCCGACGAGCAGTACTTC CASSLVGGADEQYF - 14 TRBJ2-7 TRBV7-8 -
TGTGCCAGCAGCTTAGGGGCAGGGGAACACAATGAGCAGTTCTTC CASSLGAGEHNEQFF - 15 TRBJ2-1 TRBV7-2 -
TGTGCCAGCAGAGATAGGACAGGGGTCACTGAAGCTTTCTTT CASRDRTGVTEAFF TRBD1 14 TRBJ1-1 TRBV2 -
TGTGCCACCAGTGATGCGGGACACCGCCTCGACAATGAGCAGTTCTTC CATSDAGHRLDNEQFF - 16 TRBJ2-1 TRBV24-1 -
TGTGCCAGCAGTGACTCACCGGGCGGGACGGAATCCTCTGAGACCCAGTACTTC CASSDSPGGTESSETQYF - 18 TRBJ2-5 TRBV6-4 -
TGTGCCACCAACTCGGGACAGGGGGCGGCGGTGGGAGAGACCCAGTACTTC CATNSGQGAAVGETQYF TRBD1 17 TRBJ2-5 TRBV15 -
TGTGCCAGTGCCCCCCTACAGGGAGGGTACAATGAGCAGTTCTTC CASAPLQGGYNEQFF - 15 TRBJ2-1 TRBV19 -
TGTGCCATCAGGCCCGGACAGGGGAGTCAAACTAATGAAAAACTGTTTTTT CAIRPGQGSQTNEKLFF TRBD1 17 TRBJ1-4 TRBV10-3 -
TGTGCCAGCAGTGAAATGGGGTTGATCAGGTACTTC CASSEMGLIRYF - 12 TRBJ2-7 TRBV2 -
TGCAGCGTTGTCTCCCAGGGTACAGATACGCAGTATTTT CSVVSQGTDTQYF - 13 TRBJ2-3 TRBV29-1 -
TGTGCCAGCAGCCAGGGGGGAGGGGCCAACGTCCTGACTTTC CASSQGGGANVLTF - 14 TRBJ2-6 TRBV7-2 -
TGTGCCAGCTTCTTGGGGGGCGCCCCTGAAGCTTTCTTT CASFLGGAPEAFF - 13 TRBJ1-1 TRBV7-2 -
TGTGCCAGCAGTTTAACTAGGAGTTGGAACACTGAAGCTTTCTTT CASSLTRSWNTEAFF - 15 TRBJ1-1 TRBV28 -
TGTGCCAGCAGCTTGAGGGGGGCAGGGCAGCCCCAGCATTTT CASSLRGAGQPQHF - 14 TRBJ1-5 TRBV5-6 -
TGTGCCAGCAGCTTAGATACATTCGGAGGATCAGATACGCAGTATTTT CASSLDTFGGSDTQYF - 16 TRBJ2-3 TRBV11-3 medium-sized
TGTGCCAGCAGTCCCCCCTGGGAGCCGCAGTATTTT CASSPPWEPQYF - 12 TRBJ2-3 TRBV28 -
TGTGCCAGCTCACCGTCAGGGGGCCGGGAGACCCAGTACTTC CASSPSGGRETQYF TRBD1 14 TRBJ2-5 TRBV18 -
TGTGCCAGCAGCCAGGGTGAAGGTGAAAAACTGTTTTTT CASSQGEGEKLFF - 13 TRBJ1-4 TRBV7-3 -
TGTGCCAGCAGCCTCCTCGCCGGGGCGCGGGGCACTGAAGCTTTCTTT CASSLLAGARGTEAFF - 16 TRBJ1-1 TRBV14 few
TGCGCCAGCAGCCAAGGGACAGGGGTTAATGAAAAACTGTTTTTT CASSQGTGVNEKLFF TRBD1 15 TRBJ1-4 TRBV4-3 -
TGTGCCAGCAGCCCAGTGGTAGCGGGGGGCTCCGGGGAGCTGTTTTTT CASSPVVAGGSGELFF TRBD2 16 TRBJ2-2 TRBV13 -
TGTGCCAGCTCACCCATTATGGGAGTAGACACAGATACGCAGTATTTT CASSPIMGVDTDTQYF - 16 TRBJ2-3 TRBV18 -
TGTGCCACCAGTGATGGGGGCAGAGATTACAATGAGCAGTTCTTC CATSDGGRDYNEQFF - 15 TRBJ2-1 TRBV24-1 -
TGTGCCAGCAGCCAAACCACCCTCTACGAGCAGTACTTC CASSQTTLYEQYF - 13 TRBJ2-7 TRBV7-9 -